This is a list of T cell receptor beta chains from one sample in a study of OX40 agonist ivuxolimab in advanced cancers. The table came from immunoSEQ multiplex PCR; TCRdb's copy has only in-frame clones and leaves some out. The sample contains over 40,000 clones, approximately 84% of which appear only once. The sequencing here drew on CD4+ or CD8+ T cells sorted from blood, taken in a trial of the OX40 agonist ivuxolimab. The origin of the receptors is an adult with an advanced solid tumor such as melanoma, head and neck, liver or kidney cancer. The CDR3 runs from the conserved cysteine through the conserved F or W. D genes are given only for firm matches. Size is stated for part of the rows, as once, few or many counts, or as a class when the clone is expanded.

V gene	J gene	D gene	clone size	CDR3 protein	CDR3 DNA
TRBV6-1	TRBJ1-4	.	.	CASSDGGESEKLFF	TGTGCCAGCAGTGACGGGGGGGAGAGTGAAAAACTGTTTTTT
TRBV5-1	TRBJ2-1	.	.	CASSPEGPLRREQFF	TGCGCCAGCAGCCCAGAGGGCCCTCTCCGGAGGGAGCAGTTCTTC
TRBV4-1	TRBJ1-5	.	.	CASSHSVGRSNQPQHF	TGCGCCAGCAGCCATTCAGTCGGCAGGAGCAATCAGCCCCAGCATTTT
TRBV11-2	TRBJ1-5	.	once	CASSLGWGSNQPQHF	TGTGCCAGCAGCTTAGGTTGGGGTAGCAATCAGCCCCAGCATTTT
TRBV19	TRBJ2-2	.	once	CASSIWDSANTGELFF	TGTGCCAGTAGTATCTGGGATAGCGCGAACACCGGGGAGCTGTTTTTT
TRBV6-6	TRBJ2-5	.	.	CASRQGQNQETQYF	TGTGCCAGCAGGCAGGGCCAAAATCAAGAGACCCAGTACTTC
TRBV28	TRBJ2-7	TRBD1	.	CASSPRDRAYEQYF	TGTGCCAGCAGCCCAAGGGACAGGGCTTACGAGCAGTACTTC
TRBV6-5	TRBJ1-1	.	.	CASSYTYKGSTEAFF	TGTGCCAGCAGTTACACATACAAGGGGAGCACTGAAGCTTTCTTT
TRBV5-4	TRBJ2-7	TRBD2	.	CASSLGAGGGGFEQYF	TGTGCCAGCAGCTTGGGGGCGGGAGGAGGCGGTTTCGAGCAGTACTTC
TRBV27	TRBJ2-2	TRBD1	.	CASNQDRGVGELFF	TGTGCCAGCAACCAGGACAGGGGAGTCGGGGAGCTGTTTTTT
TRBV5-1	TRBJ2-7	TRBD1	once	CASSMGQSSYEQYF	TGCGCCAGCAGCATGGGACAGTCCTCCTACGAGCAGTACTTC
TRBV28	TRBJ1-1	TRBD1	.	CASYTGEGHTEAFF	TGTGCCAGCTACACAGGGGAAGGGCACACTGAAGCTTTCTTT
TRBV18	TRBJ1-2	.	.	CASSPGQNYGYTF	TGTGCCAGCTCACCGGGACAAAACTATGGCTACACCTTC
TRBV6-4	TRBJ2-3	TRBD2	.	CASSGTSGSPTDTQYF	TGTGCCAGCAGTGGGACTAGCGGGAGTCCCACAGATACGCAGTATTTT
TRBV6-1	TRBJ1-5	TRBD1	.	CASRLTGGNQPQHF	TGTGCCAGCAGACTTACAGGGGGCAATCAGCCCCAGCATTTT
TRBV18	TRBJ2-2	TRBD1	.	CASSPSRTGTGELFF	TGTGCCAGCTCACCATCGCGGACAGGCACCGGGGAGCTGTTTTTT
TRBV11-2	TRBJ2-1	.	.	CASSRDQGPYNEQFF	TGTGCCAGCAGCCGAGACCAGGGCCCTTACAATGAGCAGTTCTTC
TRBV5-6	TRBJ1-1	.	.	CASSLVGSGVGTEAFF	TGTGCCAGCAGCTTGGTCGGTTCAGGGGTCGGCACTGAAGCTTTCTTT
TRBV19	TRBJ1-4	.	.	CASSGGVSANEKLFF	TGTGCCAGTAGCGGGGGGGTTTCGGCTAATGAAAAACTGTTTTTT
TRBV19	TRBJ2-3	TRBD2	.	CASSIRLAGGQLSTDTQYF	TGTGCCAGTAGTATAAGACTAGCGGGGGGTCAACTGAGCACAGATACGCAGTATTTT
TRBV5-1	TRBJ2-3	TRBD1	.	CASSPSGTGGIDTQYF	TGCGCCAGCAGCCCTTCCGGGACAGGGGGCATAGATACGCAGTATTTT
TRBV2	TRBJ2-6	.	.	CASREGHRSGANVLTF	TGTGCCAGCAGAGAAGGGCATAGGTCTGGGGCCAACGTCCTGACTTTC
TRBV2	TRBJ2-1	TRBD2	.	CASRPGGGSEQFF	TGTGCCAGCAGACCCGGGGGGGGGAGTGAGCAGTTCTTC
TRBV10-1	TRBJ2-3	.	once	CASSESTRGPLPTDTQYF	TGCGCCAGCAGTGAGTCGACCCGGGGACCGCTACCCACAGATACGCAGTATTTT
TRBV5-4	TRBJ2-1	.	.	CASSLWGGGHGIDEQFF	TGTGCCAGCAGCTTGTGGGGAGGGGGCCACGGAATCGATGAGCAGTTCTTC
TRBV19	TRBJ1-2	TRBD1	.	CASSDRDRGLFDYTF	TGTGCCAGTAGTGACCGGGACAGGGGGCTCTTTGACTACACCTTC
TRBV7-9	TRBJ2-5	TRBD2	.	CASSAKVAGVQETQYF	TGTGCCAGCAGCGCAAAGGTAGCGGGGGTGCAAGAGACCCAGTACTTC
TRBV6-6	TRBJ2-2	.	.	CASTGHPASGELFF	TGTGCCAGCACTGGACACCCTGCCTCCGGGGAGCTGTTTTTT
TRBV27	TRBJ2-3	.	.	CASSTRIGTDTQYF	TGTGCCAGCTCGACTAGGATTGGTACAGATACGCAGTATTTT